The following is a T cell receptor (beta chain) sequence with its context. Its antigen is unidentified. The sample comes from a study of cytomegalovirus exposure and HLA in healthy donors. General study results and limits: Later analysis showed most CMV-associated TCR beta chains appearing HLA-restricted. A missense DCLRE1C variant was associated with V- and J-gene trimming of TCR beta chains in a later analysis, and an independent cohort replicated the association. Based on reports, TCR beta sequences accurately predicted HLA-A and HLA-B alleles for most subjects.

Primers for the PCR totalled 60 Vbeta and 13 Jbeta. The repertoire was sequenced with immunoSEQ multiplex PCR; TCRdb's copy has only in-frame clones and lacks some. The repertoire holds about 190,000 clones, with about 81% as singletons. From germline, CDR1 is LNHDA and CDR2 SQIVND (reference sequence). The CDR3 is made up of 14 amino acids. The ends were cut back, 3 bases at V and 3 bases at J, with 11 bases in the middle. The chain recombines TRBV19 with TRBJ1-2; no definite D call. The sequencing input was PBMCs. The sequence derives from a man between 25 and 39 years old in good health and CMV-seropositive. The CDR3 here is CASSISVSDYGYTF. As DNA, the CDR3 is TGTGCCAGTAGTATCTCCGTCTCGGACTATGGCTACACCTTC.